This T cell receptor (beta chain) was sequenced in a study of T cells in Graves' hyperthyroidism and ophthalmopathy. TCR beta CDR3 regions were amplified from RNA transcripts. First-round RT-PCR with HTBI primers amplified the TCR CDR3 region. TCRdb reanalysed the multiplex PCR reads using MiXCR and keeps one entry per CDR3 protein. Counted here are about 700,000 distinct CDR3 sequences, 14% occurring once; the ten biggest clones make up roughly 10%. There are many counts of this clonotype. The V end was cut by 5 bases, the J end by 2 bases, with 16 bases between. Germline lookup yields CDR1 SGHTA and CDR2 FQGNSA. The CDR3 is 15 residues long. These patients, aged 18 to 65, had recently diagnosed hyperthyroidism lasting under 2 months. Diagnosis relied on clinical symptoms, serum thyroxine and TRAb, thyroid ultrasound and orbital computed tomography.

Input material: blood. This receptor was taken from a young woman with Graves' hyperthyroidism. The chain combines TRBV7-2 with TRBJ2-7; D remains ambiguous. The CDR3 protein is CASSLGPFRTYEQYF. The CDR3 DNA reads TGTGCCAGCAGCCTAGGCCCCTTCCGGACCTACGAGCAGTACTTC.